The 19 T cell receptor beta chains in this list originate from one sample, sequenced in a study of cytomegalovirus exposure and HLA in healthy donors. In the PCR, 60 Vbeta and 13 Jbeta primers were used. Libraries were prepared by immunoSEQ multiplex PCR; TCRdb keeps only in-frame clonotypes and omits some of them. This specimen shows 100,000 to 150,000 clones; the ten leading clones hold about 0.93%. Sequenced sample: PBMCs. Receptors were obtained from a man between 18 and 35 years old in good health and CMV-seronegative.

This chain connects TRBV9 to TRBJ1-1; 7 nucleotides line up with TRBD1. Germline trimming cut 0 bases from V and 4 bases from J; bases unmatched to any gene: 6. This CDR3 has 15 residues. Germline V gives CDR1 SGDLS, CDR2 YYNGEE. This CDR3 is CASSVAPGGGTEAFF. In DNA, the CDR3 is TGTGCCAGCAGCGTAGCCCCAGGGGGAGGCACTGAAGCTTTCTTT.

The rearrangement joins TRBV5-1 to TRBJ1-1; D is unresolved. Looked up from germline, CDR1 is SGHRS and CDR2 is YFSETQ. The V gene lost 3 bases and the J gene lost 1 base, with 13 bases spanning the gap. This CDR3 is 15 amino acids long. CDR3 region: CASSSFDTANTEAFF. The CDR3 DNA follows: TGCGCCAGCAGCTCGTTCGACACCGCGAACACTGAAGCTTTCTTT. Based on the CDR3 plus reference TRBV5-1 and TRBJ1-1, the full variable domain is KAGVTQTPRYLIKTRGQQVTLSCSPISGHRSVSWYQQTPGQGLQFLFEYFSETQRNKGNFPGRFSGRQFSNSRSEMNVSTLELGDSALYLCASSSFDTANTEAFFGQGTRLTVV.

This rearrangement joins TRBV30 to TRBJ1-4; TRBD1 agrees at 8 bases. Germline trimming cut 4 bases from V and 8 bases from J; bases unmatched to any gene: 9. CDR1 is GTSNPN and CDR2 is SVGIG in the germline V gene (reference sequence). CDR3 length: 14 residues. CDR3 loop: CAWKLGQVGEKLFF. The CDR3 nucleotides are TGTGCCTGGAAGCTGGGACAGGTTGGCGAAAAACTGTTTTTT.

This chain links TRBV14 with TRBJ2-7, with 13 bases fitting TRBD2. The CDR3 consists of 16 residues. The V gene's germline CDR1 is SGHDN and CDR2 FVKESK. With 4 bases clipped from V and 7 bases from J, the junction kept 10 bases outside the gene matches. The CDR3 region is CASSPFSGTSGVEQYF. The CDR3 coding sequence is TGTGCCAGCAGCCCATTTTCCGGGACTAGCGGGGTAGAGCAGTACTTC.

Comments on this clone: Sequence at one end of the junction differs from germline and may be a read error. J is TRBJ2-3 and V is TRBV5-6; D is perhaps TRBD2 (5 bases). CDR1 SGHDT and CDR2 YYEEEE come from the germline V gene. The CDR3 spans 15 residues. The CDR3: CASSPTGRSGDTQYF. In DNA form, the CDR3 reads TGTGCTAGCAGCCCCACGGGAAGGTCGGGAGATACGCAGTATTTT.

The chain employs TRBV5-4 and TRBJ1-4, with 7 bases lining up with TRBD1. Trimming took 1 base from V and 8 from J; bases not matched to a gene: 2. The CDR3 length is 13 residues. Germline V gene data show CDR1 as SGHNT and CDR2 as YYREEE (reference sequence). Here the CDR3 reads CASSLRGQEKLFF. In DNA, the CDR3 is TGTGCCAGCAGCTTGAGGGGGCAAGAAAAACTGTTTTTT.

The CDR3 bases are TGTGCCAGCAGCCTCATCCACGGGGGCAATCAGCCCCAGCATTTT. This translates into CASSLIHGGNQPQHF. The rearrangement joins TRBV6-6 to TRBJ1-5; no reliable D call. V lost 6 bases, J lost 2 bases, and 14 bases lay in between. CDR1 is MNHNY and CDR2 is SVGAGI in the germline V gene (reference sequence). This CDR3 region has 15 residues.

V and J are TRBV12-2 and TRBJ1-5; TRBD1 was called by the table and not checked on the DNA. TRBV12-2 is reported as a pseudogene. The CDR3 has 14 amino acids. The CDR3 DNA sequence: TGTGCAAGTCGAATGACAGGGTGCAATCAGCCCCAGCATTTT. Translating it yields CASRMTGCNQPQHF.

CDR3 protein: CAGHTAREEKLFF. DNA for the CDR3: TGTGCCGGCCACACGGCCCGGGAAGAAAAACTGTTTTTT. The chain recombines TRBV2 with TRBJ1-4; D call uncertain. V was shortened by 11 bases and J by 8 bases, with 18 bases between the two germline ends. Per germline, CDR1 SNHLY and CDR2 FYNNEI. The length of the CDR3 is 13 residues.

The V gene is TRBV2, the J gene TRBJ1-2; 9 bases match TRBD1. Looked up from germline, CDR1 is SNHLY and CDR2 is FYNNEI. J lost 6 bases, V lost 6 bases, and 5 bases had no gene match. CDR3 length: 13 residues. The CDR3 DNA reads as TGTGCCAGCAGGAGGGACAGGGAAAATGGCTACACCTTC. It encodes CASRRDRENGYTF.

The genes are TRBV14 and TRBJ1-1; 7 bases match TRBD1. V dropped 4 bases and J dropped 4; count of bases not matched to a gene: 6. Germline V gene sequence: CDR1 SGHDN, CDR2 FVKESK. The CDR3 spans 14 residues. DNA for the CDR3: TGTGCCAGCAGCCTCTCGAACAGGGGCACTGAAGCTTTCTTT. Amino acid sequence: CASSLSNRGTEAFF.

Note on this clone: Other DNA sequences in the sample encode the same CDR3. The V and J genes are TRBV4-1 and TRBJ1-1; the D is unclear. With 0 bases removed from V and 1 base from J, the gap between germline ends came to 6 bases. The CDR3 is 14 residues long. CDR1 is MGHRA and CDR2 is YSYEKL in the germline V gene. The CDR3 loop is CASSQDSGNTEAFF. CDR3 DNA: TGCGCCAGCAGCCAAGACTCAGGGAACACTGAAGCTTTCTTT.

J is TRBJ2-7 and V is TRBV7-2; TRBD1 might be the D (6 bases). V was shortened by 4 bases and J by 3 bases, with 16 bases between the two germline ends. The CDR3 totals 15 residues. Per the germline V gene, CDR1 is SGHTA and CDR2 is FQGNSA. The CDR3 region has the DNA TGTGCCAGCAGCTCAGCGGACAGATCGGACTACGAGCAGTACTTC. This gives the protein CASSSADRSDYEQYF.

The chain is built from TRBV9 and TRBJ2-5; possible D gene TRBD2, 6 bases. This CDR3 region has 14 residues. Germline values: CDR1 SGDLS, CDR2 YYNGEE. V was shortened by 2 bases and J by 2 bases, with 10 bases between the two germline ends. Here the CDR3 DNA reads TGTGCCAGCAGCGTCGGGGGACGGCAAGAGACCCAGTACTTC. Its protein is CASSVGGRQETQYF.

The chain has TRBV18 and TRBJ1-2; 8 bases match TRBD1. From germline, CDR1 is KGHSH and CDR2 LQKENI. CDR3 length: 15 residues. Trimming at V came to 3 bases and at J to 6 bases, leaving 9 bases not matched to a gene. CDR3 loop: CASSPVQGAGDGYTF. The CDR3 nucleotides read TGTGCCAGCTCACCTGTCCAGGGGGCAGGGGATGGCTACACCTTC.

The genes are TRBV10-2 and TRBJ2-1; perhaps TRBD1 as D (6 bases). CDR3 length: 12 residues. V was cut by 6 bases and J by 9 bases, with 12 bases left in between. In germline, CDR1 is WSHSY, CDR2 SAAADI. The CDR3 sequence is CASRVQGPEQFF. Here the CDR3 DNA reads TGCGCCAGCAGAGTACAGGGCCCTGAGCAGTTCTTC.

The chain is built from TRBV10-3 and TRBJ1-2; 9 nucleotides agree with TRBD1. The CDR3 has 12 amino acids. J gave up 6 bases and V 6 bases, and 2 bases lay outside the gene matches. The V gene's germline CDR1 is ENHRY and CDR2 SYGVKD. CDR3 protein: CAISRDRDGYTF. The CDR3 DNA is TGTGCCATCAGCCGGGACAGGGATGGCTACACCTTC.

This chain joins TRBV7-2 and TRBJ2-1; 10 bases are a match to TRBD2. V was clipped by 2 bases and J by 9 bases; unmatched bases: 10. Germline values: CDR1 SGHTA, CDR2 FQGNSA. The CDR3 extends over 16 amino acids. The CDR3 DNA reads TGTGCCAGCAGCTTATCTGCTAGCGGGAGTTTACTTGAGCAGTTCTTC. It yields the protein CASSLSASGSLLEQFF.

The chain employs TRBV5-1 and TRBJ2-7; D is possibly TRBD1 (6 bases). This CDR3 has 12 amino acids. V lost 2 bases and J lost 5, with 8 bases in between. Looked up from germline, CDR1 is SGHRS and CDR2 is YFSETQ. Written as DNA, the CDR3 is TGCGCCAGCAGCTTAACAGGGAACGAGCAGTACTTC. Amino acids: CASSLTGNEQYF.